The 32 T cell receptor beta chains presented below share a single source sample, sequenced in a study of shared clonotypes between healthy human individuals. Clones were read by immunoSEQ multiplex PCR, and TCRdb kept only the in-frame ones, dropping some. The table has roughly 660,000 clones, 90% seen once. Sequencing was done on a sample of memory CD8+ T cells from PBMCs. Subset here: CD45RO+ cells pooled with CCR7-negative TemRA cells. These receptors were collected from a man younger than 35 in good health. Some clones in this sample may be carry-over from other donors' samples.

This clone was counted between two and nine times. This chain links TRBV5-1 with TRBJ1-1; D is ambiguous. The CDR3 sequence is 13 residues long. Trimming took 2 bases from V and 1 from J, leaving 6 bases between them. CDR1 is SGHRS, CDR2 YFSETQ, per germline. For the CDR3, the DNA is TGCGCCAGCAGCTTTGGGTGGAACACTGAAGCTTTCTTT. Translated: CASSFGWNTEAFF. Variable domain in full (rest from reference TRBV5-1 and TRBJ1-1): KAGVTQTPRYLIKTRGQQVTLSCSPISGHRSVSWYQQTPGQGLQFLFEYFSETQRNKGNFPGRFSGRQFSNSRSEMNVSTLELGDSALYLCASSFGWNTEAFFGQGTRLTVV.

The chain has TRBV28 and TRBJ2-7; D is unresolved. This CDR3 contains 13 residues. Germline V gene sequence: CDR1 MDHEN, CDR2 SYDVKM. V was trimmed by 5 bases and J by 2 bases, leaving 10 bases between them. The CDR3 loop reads CASSTDGAYEQYF. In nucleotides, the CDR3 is TGTGCCAGCAGTACGGACGGTGCCTACGAGCAGTACTTC.

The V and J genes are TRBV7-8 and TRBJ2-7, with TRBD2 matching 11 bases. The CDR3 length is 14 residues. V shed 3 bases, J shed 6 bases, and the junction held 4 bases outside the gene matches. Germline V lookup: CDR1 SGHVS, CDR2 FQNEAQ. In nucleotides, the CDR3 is TGTGCCAGCAGCTTCAGGCTAGCGGGAGGCGAGCAGTACTTC. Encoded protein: CASSFRLAGGEQYF.

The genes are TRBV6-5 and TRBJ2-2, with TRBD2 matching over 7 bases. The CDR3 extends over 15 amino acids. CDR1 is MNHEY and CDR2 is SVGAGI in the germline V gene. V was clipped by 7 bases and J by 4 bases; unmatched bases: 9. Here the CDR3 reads CASKGGGTITGELFF. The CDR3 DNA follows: TGTGCCAGCAAGGGCGGCGGGACTATCACCGGGGAGCTGTTTTTT.

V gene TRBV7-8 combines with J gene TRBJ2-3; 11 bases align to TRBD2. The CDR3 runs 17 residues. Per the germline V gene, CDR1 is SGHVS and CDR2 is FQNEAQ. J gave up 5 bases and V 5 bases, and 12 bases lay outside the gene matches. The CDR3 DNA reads TGTGCCAGCAGCCCCTCATACCCGGGACTAGCGGTAGATACGCAGTATTTT. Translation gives CASSPSYPGLAVDTQYF.

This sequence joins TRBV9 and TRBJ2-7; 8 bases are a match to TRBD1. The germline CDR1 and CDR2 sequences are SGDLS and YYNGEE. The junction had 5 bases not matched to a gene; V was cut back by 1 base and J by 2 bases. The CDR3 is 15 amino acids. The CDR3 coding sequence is TGTGCCAGCAGCGTAAACGACAGGGGTCCCTACGAGCAGTACTTC. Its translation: CASSVNDRGPYEQYF.

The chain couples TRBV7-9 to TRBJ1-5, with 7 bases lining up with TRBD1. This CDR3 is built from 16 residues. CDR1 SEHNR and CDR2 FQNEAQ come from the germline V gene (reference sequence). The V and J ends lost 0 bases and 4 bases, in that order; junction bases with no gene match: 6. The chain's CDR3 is CASSLAWDRGNQPQHF. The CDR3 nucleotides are TGTGCCAGCAGCTTAGCGTGGGACAGAGGAAATCAGCCCCAGCATTTT.

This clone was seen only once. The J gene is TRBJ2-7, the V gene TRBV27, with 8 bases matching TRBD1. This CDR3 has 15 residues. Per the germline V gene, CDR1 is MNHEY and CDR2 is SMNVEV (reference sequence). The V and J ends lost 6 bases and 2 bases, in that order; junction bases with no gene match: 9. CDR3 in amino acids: CASRARGQGAYEQYF. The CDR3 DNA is TGTGCCAGCAGGGCTCGTGGACAGGGCGCCTACGAGCAGTACTTC.

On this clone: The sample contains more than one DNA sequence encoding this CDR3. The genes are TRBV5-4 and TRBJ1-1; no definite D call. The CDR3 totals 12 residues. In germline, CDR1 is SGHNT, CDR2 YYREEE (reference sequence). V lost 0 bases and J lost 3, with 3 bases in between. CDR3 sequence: CASSLGHTEAFF. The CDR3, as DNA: TGTGCCAGCAGCTTGGGGCACACTGAAGCTTTCTTT.

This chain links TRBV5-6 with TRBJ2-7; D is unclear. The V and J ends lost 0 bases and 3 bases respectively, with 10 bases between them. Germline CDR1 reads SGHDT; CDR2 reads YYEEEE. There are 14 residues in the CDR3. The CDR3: CASSLGASRYEQYF. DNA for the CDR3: TGTGCCAGCAGCTTGGGGGCGAGCCGCTACGAGCAGTACTTC.

The CDR3 DNA reads as TGTGCCAGCACCATGACAGGGAGTACCGGGGAGCTGTTTTTT. This codes for CASTMTGSTGELFF. V is TRBV7-9 and J is TRBJ2-2; 7 bases line up with TRBD1. CDR1 and CDR2 from the germline V gene are SEHNR and FQNEAQ (reference sequence). With 7 bases clipped from V and 5 bases from J, the junction kept 7 bases outside the gene matches. This CDR3 region has 14 residues.

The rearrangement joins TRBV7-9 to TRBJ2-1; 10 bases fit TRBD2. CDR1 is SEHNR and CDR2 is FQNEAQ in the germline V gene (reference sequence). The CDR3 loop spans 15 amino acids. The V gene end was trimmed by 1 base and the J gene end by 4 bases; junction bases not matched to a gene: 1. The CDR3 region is CASSLDSGRYNEQFF. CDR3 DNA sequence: TGTGCCAGCAGCTTAGATAGCGGGAGGTACAATGAGCAGTTCTTC.

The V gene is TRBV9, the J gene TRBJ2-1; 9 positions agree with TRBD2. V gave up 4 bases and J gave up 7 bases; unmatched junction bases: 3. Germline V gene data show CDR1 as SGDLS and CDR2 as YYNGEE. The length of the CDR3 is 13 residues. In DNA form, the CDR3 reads TGTGCCAGCAGCCCAGCGGGAGGTAATGAGCAGTTCTTC. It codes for CASSPAGGNEQFF.

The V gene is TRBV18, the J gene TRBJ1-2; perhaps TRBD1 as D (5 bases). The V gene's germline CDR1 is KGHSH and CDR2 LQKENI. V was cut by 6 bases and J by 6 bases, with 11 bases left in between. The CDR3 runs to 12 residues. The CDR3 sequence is CASSGGFHGYTF. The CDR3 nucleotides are TGTGCCAGCTCCGGGGGATTTCATGGCTACACCTTC.

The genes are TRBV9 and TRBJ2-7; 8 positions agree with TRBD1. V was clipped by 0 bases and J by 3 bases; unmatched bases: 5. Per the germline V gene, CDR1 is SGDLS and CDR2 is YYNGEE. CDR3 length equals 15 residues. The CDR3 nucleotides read TGTGCCAGCAGCGTAGGCCCAGGGGGCAACTACGAGCAGTACTTC. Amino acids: CASSVGPGGNYEQYF.

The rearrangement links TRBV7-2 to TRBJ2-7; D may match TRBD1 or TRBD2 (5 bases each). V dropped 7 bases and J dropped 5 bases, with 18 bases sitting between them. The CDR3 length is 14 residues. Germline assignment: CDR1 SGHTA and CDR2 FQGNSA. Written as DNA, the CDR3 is TGTGCCAGCATCGGCGACGGGGTGGGGCACGAGCAGTACTTC. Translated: CASIGDGVGHEQYF.

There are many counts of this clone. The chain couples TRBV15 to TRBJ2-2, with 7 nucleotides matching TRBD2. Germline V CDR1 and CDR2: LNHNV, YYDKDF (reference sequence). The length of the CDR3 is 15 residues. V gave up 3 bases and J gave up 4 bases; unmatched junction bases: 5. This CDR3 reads CATSRTSHRTGELFF. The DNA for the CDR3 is TGTGCCACCAGCAGGACTAGCCACCGCACCGGGGAGCTGTTTTTT.

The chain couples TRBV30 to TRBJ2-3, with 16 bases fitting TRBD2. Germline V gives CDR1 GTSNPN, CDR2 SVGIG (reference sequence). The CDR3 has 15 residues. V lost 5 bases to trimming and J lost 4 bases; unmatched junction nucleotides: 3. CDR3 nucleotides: TGTGCCTGGGGAGGGACTAGCGGGAGGGCAGATACGCAGTATTTT. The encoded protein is CAWGGTSGRADTQYF.

The CDR3 loop reads CSVQGPRHEQFF. The CDR3 DNA is TGCAGCGTTCAGGGCCCCCGCCATGAGCAGTTCTTC. This chain links TRBV29-1 with TRBJ2-1, with D perhaps TRBD1 (5 bases). Germline CDR1 reads SQVTM; CDR2 reads ANQGSEA. The CDR3 totals 12 residues. V shed 5 bases and J shed 8 bases, with 13 bases lying between them.

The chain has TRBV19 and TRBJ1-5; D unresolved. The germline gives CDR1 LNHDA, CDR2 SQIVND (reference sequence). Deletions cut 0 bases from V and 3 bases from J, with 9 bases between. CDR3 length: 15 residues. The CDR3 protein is CASSIEGFPNQPQHF. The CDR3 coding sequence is TGTGCCAGTAGTATAGAGGGGTTCCCCAATCAGCCCCAGCATTTT.

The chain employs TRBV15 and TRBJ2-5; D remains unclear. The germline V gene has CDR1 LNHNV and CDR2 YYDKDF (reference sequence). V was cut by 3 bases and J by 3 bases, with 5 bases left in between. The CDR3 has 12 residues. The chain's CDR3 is CATSSDKETQYF. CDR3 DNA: TGTGCCACCAGCAGCGACAAAGAGACCCAGTACTTC.

This CDR3 reads CASTQRLTDVNTEAFF. The CDR3 region has the DNA TGTGCCAGTACTCAACGACTGACAGACGTGAACACTGAAGCTTTCTTT. The chain recombines TRBV28 with TRBJ1-1, with D perhaps TRBD1 (5 bases). Between the trimmed V and J ends, which lost 9 bases and 0 bases, there was a span of 20 bases. The CDR3 contains 16 residues. Germline values: CDR1 MDHEN, CDR2 SYDVKM. The full variable domain, completed using reference TRBV28 and TRBJ1-1, is DVKVTQSSRYLVKRTGEKVFLECVQDMDHENMFWYRQDPGLGLRLIYFSYDVKMKEKGDIPEGYSVSREKKERFSLILESASTNQTSMYLCASTQRLTDVNTEAFFGQGTRLTVV.

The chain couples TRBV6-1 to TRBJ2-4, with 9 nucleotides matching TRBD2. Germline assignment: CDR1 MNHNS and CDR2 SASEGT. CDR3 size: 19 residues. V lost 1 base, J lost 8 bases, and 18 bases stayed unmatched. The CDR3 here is CASSEGWTGGRAVRDIQYF. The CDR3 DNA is TGTGCCAGCAGTGAAGGTTGGACGGGCGGGAGGGCCGTTCGGGACATTCAGTACTTC.

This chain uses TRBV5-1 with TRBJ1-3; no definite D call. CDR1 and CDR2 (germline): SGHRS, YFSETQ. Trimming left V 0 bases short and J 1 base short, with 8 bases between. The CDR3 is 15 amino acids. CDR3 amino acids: CASSLGALSGNTIYF. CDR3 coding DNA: TGCGCCAGCAGCTTGGGGGCACTATCTGGAAACACCATATATTTT.

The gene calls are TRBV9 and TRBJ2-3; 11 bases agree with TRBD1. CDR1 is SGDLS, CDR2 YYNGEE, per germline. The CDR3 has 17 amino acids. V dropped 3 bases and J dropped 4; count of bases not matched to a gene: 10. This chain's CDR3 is CASSEQGTGGIADTQYF. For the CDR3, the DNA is TGTGCCAGCAGCGAACAGGGGACAGGGGGTATCGCAGATACGCAGTATTTT.

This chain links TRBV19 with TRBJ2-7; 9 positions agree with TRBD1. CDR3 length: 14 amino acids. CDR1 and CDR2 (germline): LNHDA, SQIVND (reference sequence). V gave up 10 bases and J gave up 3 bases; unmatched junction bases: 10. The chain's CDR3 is CATAPGTGLYEQYF. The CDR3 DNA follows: TGTGCCACCGCCCCCGGGACAGGGCTCTACGAGCAGTACTTC.

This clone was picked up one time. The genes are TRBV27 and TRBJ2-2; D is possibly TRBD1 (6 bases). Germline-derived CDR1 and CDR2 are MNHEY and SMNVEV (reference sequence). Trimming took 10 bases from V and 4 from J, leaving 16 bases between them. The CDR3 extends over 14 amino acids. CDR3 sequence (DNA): TGTGCCACCGGAACAGGGAAGGGCACCGGGGAGCTGTTTTTT. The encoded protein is CATGTGKGTGELFF.

The CDR3 region is CASSSSGEQFF. The CDR3 coding sequence is TGTGCCAGCAGCTCTAGCGGGGAGCAGTTCTTC. V is TRBV7-9 and J is TRBJ2-1; 8 nucleotides line up with TRBD2. This CDR3 has 11 amino acids. Germline CDR1 SEHNR, CDR2 FQNEAQ (reference sequence). Trimming cost V 4 bases and J 10 bases; bases outside gene matches: 0.

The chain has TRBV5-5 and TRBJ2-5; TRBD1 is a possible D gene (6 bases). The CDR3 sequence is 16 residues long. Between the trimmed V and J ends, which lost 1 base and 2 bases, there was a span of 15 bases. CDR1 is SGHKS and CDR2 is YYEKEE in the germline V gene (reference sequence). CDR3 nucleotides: TGTGCCAGCAGCTTGCACAGACAGGCCGAACAAGAGACCCAGTACTTC. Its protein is CASSLHRQAEQETQYF.

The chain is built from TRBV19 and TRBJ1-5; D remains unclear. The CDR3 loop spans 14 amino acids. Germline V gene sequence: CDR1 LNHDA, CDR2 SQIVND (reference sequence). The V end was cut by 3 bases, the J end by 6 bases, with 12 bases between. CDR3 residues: CASSMTRTGQPQHF. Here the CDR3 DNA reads TGTGCCAGTAGTATGACCCGAACGGGTCAGCCCCAGCATTTT.

The CDR3 spells CASSPPVPGSYNEQFF. The CDR3 DNA sequence: TGTGCCAGCTCACCACCGGTACCAGGGTCATACAATGAGCAGTTCTTC. J is TRBJ2-1 and V is TRBV18; maybe TRBD1 (5 bases). V gave up 0 bases and J gave up 4 bases, with 13 bases separating them. The CDR3 has 16 amino acids. Germline loops: CDR1 KGHSH, CDR2 LQKENI.

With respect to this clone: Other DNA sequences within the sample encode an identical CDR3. The CDR3 spells CASSLGVNTEAFF. As DNA, the CDR3 is TGTGCCAGCAGCTTAGGGGTAAACACTGAAGCTTTCTTT. The chain is built from TRBV11-2 and TRBJ1-1, with unresolved D. CDR1 SGHAT and CDR2 FQNNGV come from the germline V gene. This CDR3 contains 13 residues. V dropped 1 base and J dropped 2 bases, with 5 bases sitting between them. The variable domain in full, completed from reference TRBV11-2 and TRBJ1-1, reads EAGVAQSPRYKIIEKRQSVAFWCNPISGHATLYWYQQILGQGPKLLIQFQNNGVVDDSQLPKDRFSAERLKGVDSTLKIQPAKLEDSAVYLCASSLGVNTEAFFGQGTRLTVV.